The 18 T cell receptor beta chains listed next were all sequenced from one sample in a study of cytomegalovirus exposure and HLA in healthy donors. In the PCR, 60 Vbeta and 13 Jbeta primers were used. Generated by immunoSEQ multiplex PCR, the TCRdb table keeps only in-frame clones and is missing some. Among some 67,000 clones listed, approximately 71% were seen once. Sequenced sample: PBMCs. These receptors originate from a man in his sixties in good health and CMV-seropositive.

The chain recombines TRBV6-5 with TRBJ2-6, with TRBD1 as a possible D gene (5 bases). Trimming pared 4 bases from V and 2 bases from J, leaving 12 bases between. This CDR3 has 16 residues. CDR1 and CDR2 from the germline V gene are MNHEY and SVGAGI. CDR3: CASSWGVGAGANVLTF. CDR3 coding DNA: TGTGCCAGCAGTTGGGGCGTAGGGGCTGGGGCCAACGTCCTGACTTTC.

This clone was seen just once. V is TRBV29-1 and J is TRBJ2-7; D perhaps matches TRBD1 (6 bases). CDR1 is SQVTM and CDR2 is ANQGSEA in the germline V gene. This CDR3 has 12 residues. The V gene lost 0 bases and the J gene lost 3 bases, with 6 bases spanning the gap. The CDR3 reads CSVEEQGYEQYF. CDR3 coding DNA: TGCAGCGTTGAAGAACAGGGCTACGAGCAGTACTTC.

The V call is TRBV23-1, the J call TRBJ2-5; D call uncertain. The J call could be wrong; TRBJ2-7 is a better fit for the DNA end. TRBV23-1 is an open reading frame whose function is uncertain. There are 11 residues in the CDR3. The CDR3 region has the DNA TGCGCCAGCACTCTTAACTACGAGCAGTACTTC. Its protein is CASTLNYEQYF.

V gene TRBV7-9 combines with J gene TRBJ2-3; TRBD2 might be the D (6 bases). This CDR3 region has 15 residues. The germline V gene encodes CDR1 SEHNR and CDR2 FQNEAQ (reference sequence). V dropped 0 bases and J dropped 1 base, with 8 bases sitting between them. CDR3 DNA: TGTGCCAGCAGCTTAGCTCGACTAGGCACAGATACGCAGTATTTT. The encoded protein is CASSLARLGTDTQYF.

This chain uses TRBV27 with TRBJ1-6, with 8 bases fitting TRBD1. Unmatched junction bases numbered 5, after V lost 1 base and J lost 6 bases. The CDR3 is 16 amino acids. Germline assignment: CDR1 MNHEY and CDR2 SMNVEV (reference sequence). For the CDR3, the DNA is TGTGCCAGCAGTTTATTATTGGGACAGGCTAATTCACCCCTCCACTTT. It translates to CASSLLLGQANSPLHF.

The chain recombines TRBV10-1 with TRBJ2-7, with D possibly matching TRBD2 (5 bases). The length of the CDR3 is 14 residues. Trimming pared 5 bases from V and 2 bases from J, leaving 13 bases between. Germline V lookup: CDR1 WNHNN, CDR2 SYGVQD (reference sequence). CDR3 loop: CASSKPGIPYEQYF. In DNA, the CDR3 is TGCGCCAGCAGTAAACCCGGGATTCCCTACGAGCAGTACTTC.

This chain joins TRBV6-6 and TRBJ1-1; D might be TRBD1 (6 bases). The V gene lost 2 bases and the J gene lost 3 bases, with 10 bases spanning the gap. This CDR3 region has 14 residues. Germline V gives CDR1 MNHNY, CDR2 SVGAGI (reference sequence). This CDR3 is CASSYGTRYTEAFF. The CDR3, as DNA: TGTGCCAGCAGTTACGGGACAAGGTACACTGAAGCTTTCTTT.

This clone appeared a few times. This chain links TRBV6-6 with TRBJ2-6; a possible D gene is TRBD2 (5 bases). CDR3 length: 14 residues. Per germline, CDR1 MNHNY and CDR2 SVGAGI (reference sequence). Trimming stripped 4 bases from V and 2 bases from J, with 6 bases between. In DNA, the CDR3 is TGTGCCAGCAGTTCTAGCCCTGGGGCCAACGTCCTGACTTTC. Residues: CASSSSPGANVLTF.

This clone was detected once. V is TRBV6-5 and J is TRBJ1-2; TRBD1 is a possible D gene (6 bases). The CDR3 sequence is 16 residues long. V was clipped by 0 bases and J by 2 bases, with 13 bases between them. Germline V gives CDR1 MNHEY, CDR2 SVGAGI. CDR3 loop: CASSYSSTGPNYGYTF. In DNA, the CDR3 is TGTGCCAGCAGTTACTCGTCGACAGGTCCGAACTATGGCTACACCTTC.

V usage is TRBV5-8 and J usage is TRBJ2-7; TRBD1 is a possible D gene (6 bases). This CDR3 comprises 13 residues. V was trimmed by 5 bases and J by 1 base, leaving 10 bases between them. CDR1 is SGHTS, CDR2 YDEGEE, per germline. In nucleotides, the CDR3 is TGTGCCAGCAGACTGACAGGATCCTACGAGCAGTACTTC. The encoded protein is CASRLTGSYEQYF.

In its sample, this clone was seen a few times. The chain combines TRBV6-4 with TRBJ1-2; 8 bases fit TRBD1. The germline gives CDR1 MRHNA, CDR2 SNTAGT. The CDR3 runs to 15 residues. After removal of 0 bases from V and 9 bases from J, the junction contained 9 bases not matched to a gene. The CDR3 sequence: CASSDSIRDRGSYTF. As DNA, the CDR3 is TGTGCCAGCAGTGACTCGATTCGAGACAGGGGTAGCTACACCTTC.

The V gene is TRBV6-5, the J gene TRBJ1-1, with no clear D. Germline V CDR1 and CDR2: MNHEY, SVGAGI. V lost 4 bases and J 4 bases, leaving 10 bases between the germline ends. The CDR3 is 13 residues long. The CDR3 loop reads CASSLNSGTEAFF. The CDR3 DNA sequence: TGTGCCAGCAGTTTGAACTCGGGCACTGAAGCTTTCTTT.

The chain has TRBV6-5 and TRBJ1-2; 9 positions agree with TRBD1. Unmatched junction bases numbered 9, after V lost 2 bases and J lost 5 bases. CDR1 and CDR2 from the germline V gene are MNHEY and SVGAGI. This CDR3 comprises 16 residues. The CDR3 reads CASSYTLTQGAYGYTF. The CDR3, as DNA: TGTGCCAGCAGTTACACCTTGACACAGGGGGCGTATGGCTACACCTTC.

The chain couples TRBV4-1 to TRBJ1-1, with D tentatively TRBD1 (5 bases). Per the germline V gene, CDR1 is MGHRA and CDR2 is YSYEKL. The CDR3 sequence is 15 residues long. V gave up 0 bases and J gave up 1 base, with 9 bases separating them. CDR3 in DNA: TGCGCCAGCAGCCAAGATCGCGGGGCGAACACTGAAGCTTTCTTT. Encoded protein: CASSQDRGANTEAFF.

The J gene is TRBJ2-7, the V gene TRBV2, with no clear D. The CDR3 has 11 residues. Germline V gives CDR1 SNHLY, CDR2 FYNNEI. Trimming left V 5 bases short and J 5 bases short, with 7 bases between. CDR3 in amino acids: CASSPSHEQYF. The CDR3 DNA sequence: TGTGCCAGCAGTCCTTCCCACGAGCAGTACTTC.

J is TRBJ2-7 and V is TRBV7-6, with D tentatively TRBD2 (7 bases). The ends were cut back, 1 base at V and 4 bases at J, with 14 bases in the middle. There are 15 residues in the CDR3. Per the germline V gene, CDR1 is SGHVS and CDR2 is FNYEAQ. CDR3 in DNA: TGTGCCAGCAGCTTAGATGTGGGGGGGCCGTACGAGCAGTACTTC. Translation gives CASSLDVGGPYEQYF.

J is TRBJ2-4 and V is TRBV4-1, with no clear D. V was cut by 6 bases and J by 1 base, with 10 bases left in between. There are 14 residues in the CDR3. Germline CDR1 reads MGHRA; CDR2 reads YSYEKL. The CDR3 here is CASSPWPAKNIQYF. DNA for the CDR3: TGCGCCAGCAGTCCATGGCCCGCCAAAAACATTCAGTACTTC.

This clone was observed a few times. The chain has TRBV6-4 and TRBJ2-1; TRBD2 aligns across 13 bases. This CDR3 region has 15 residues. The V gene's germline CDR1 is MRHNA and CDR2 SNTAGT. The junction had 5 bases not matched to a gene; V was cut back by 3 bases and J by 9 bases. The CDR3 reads CASSETSGGNVEQFF. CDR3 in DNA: TGTGCCAGCAGTGAGACTAGCGGGGGGAACGTTGAGCAGTTCTTC.